The 32 T cell receptor beta chains below come from one sample, sequenced in a study of blood T cell repertoires in COVID-19. Only in-frame clones appear in the TCRdb table, and some are missing; sequencing was by immunoSEQ multiplex PCR. The sample contains approximately 160,000 clones, 93% of which appear only once. Sequencing used peripheral blood. Receptor source: a woman in her sixties with COVID-19, enrolled during active disease.

The chain is built from TRBV2 and TRBJ1-2; a possible D gene is TRBD1 (6 bases). Germline lookup yields CDR1 SNHLY and CDR2 FYNNEI. Trimming removed 6 bases from V and 4 bases from J, with 15 bases in between. CDR3 length equals 14 residues. CDR3 DNA sequence: TGTGCCAGCAGGGAGGGGGAGGGGAGCTATGGCTACACCTTC. It is translated as CASREGEGSYGYTF.

This clone was seen once. V is TRBV7-9 and J is TRBJ2-3; D is uncertain. The CDR3 sequence is 12 residues long. Germline values: CDR1 SEHNR, CDR2 FQNEAQ (reference sequence). V lost 5 bases and J 8 bases, leaving 11 bases between the germline ends. CDR3 sequence reads: CASSMEAGTQYF. The CDR3 DNA reads TGTGCCAGCAGCATGGAAGCAGGTACGCAGTATTTT.

The CDR3 here is CASSELGGRSSPLHF. In DNA form, the CDR3 reads TGTGCCAGCAGTGAACTAGGCGGGAGGAGTTCACCCCTCCACTTT. The chain couples TRBV6-1 to TRBJ1-6; D unclear. This CDR3 has 15 residues. In germline, CDR1 is MNHNS, CDR2 SASEGT. Trimming left V 2 bases short and J 9 bases short, with 14 bases between.

This clone was seen once. This sequence joins TRBV30 and TRBJ1-4, with TRBD1 identical over 10 bases. The CDR3 sequence is 17 residues long. V trimming: 4 bases; J trimming: 5 bases; junction bases outside the gene matches: 13. Germline V gives CDR1 GTSNPN, CDR2 SVGIG (reference sequence). The CDR3 region is CAWKSSGTGVRNEKLFF. CDR3 DNA: TGTGCCTGGAAAAGTTCCGGGACAGGGGTGAGGAATGAAAAACTGTTTTTT.

The chain couples TRBV6-5 to TRBJ1-2; 7 nucleotides match TRBD1. The CDR3 sequence is 15 residues long. Germline loops: CDR1 MNHEY, CDR2 SVGAGI. Trimming took 5 bases from V and 2 from J; bases not matched to a gene: 8. CDR3 nucleotides: TGTGCCAGCAGTCCTGGGACAGCGCCCAACTATGGCTACACCTTC. Protein sequence: CASSPGTAPNYGYTF.

The V and J genes are TRBV19 and TRBJ1-2; perhaps TRBD1 as D (5 bases). This CDR3 is built from 12 residues. The V gene lost 7 bases and the J gene lost 3 bases, with 9 bases spanning the gap. Germline V gene sequence: CDR1 LNHDA, CDR2 SQIVND (reference sequence). The CDR3 is CASTRGDYGYTF. DNA for the CDR3: TGTGCCAGTACTCGGGGGGACTATGGCTACACCTTC.

V and J are TRBV12-1 and TRBJ2-5; whether TRBD2, the table's D call, matches the DNA was not checked. TRBV12-1 is deemed a pseudogene. The CDR3 is made up of 14 amino acids. CDR3: CARPGTSGIETQYF. DNA of the CDR3: TGTGCCAGACCCGGGACTAGCGGGATAGAGACCCAGTACTTC.

The V call is TRBV5-1, the J call TRBJ1-5; no reliable D call. There are 16 residues in the CDR3. V was cut by 0 bases and J by 3 bases, with 13 bases left in between. Germline lookup yields CDR1 SGHRS and CDR2 YFSETQ. The CDR3 nucleotides are TGCGCCAGCAGCTTGGGCCCGGGAATTTCCAATCAGCCCCAGCATTTT. Amino acids: CASSLGPGISNQPQHF.

The V and J genes are TRBV6-5 and TRBJ1-1; D perhaps matches TRBD1 (5 bases). Trimming left V 2 bases short and J 4 bases short, with 11 bases between. There are 14 residues in the CDR3. Germline V gene data show CDR1 as MNHEY and CDR2 as SVGAGI. CDR3 residues: CASSYDPGITEAFF. In DNA, the CDR3 is TGTGCCAGCAGTTACGACCCAGGGATCACTGAAGCTTTCTTT.

The gene calls are TRBV5-1 and TRBJ2-5; the D gene is possibly TRBD2 (5 bases). V was trimmed by 2 bases and J by 5 bases, leaving 16 bases between them. CDR3 size: 15 residues. CDR1 and CDR2 from the germline V gene are SGHRS and YFSETQ. CDR3 nucleotides: TGCGCCAGCAGCTTATTACAGAGGAGGCGGGAGACCCAGTACTTC. Translation: CASSLLQRRRETQYF.

The J gene is TRBJ1-2, the V gene TRBV11-2, with 7 nucleotides matching TRBD1. Germline V gene data show CDR1 as SGHAT and CDR2 as FQNNGV. The CDR3 runs 12 residues. V lost 3 bases to trimming and J lost 7 bases; unmatched junction nucleotides: 2. In nucleotides, the CDR3 is TGTGCCAGCAGCTTTAACAGGGGTGGCTACACCTTC. The encoded protein is CASSFNRGGYTF.

CDR3 bases: TGTGCCAGCAGCTCCCAGGGGGCAGAAGGAGATACGCAGTATTTT. Translated: CASSSQGAEGDTQYF. The chain combines TRBV7-9 with TRBJ2-3; the match to TRBD1 covers 8 bases. Germline V gene data show CDR1 as SEHNR and CDR2 as FQNEAQ (reference sequence). This CDR3 region has 15 residues. The junction had 8 bases not matched to a gene; V was cut back by 4 bases and J by 5 bases.

The chain recombines TRBV5-4 with TRBJ1-4; 9 nucleotides match TRBD1. From germline, CDR1 is SGHNT and CDR2 YYREEE (reference sequence). The CDR3 loop spans 16 amino acids. Unmatched junction bases numbered 9, after V lost 4 bases and J lost 5 bases. The CDR3 region has the DNA TGTGCCAGCAGCCTCACGACCGGGACAGGGAATGAAAAACTGTTTTTT. Amino acid sequence: CASSLTTGTGNEKLFF.

V and J are TRBV2 and TRBJ1-2; 9 bases are shared with TRBD1. After removal of 6 bases from V and 8 bases from J, the junction contained 10 bases not matched to a gene. The CDR3 spans 14 residues. Germline V gives CDR1 SNHLY, CDR2 FYNNEI. The CDR3 DNA sequence: TGTGCCAGCAGCCCGACAGGGGGGATAAGGGGCTACACCTTC. Protein sequence: CASSPTGGIRGYTF. The full variable domain, completed using reference TRBV2 and TRBJ1-2, is EPEVTQTPSHQVTQMGQEVILRCVPISNHLYFYWYRQILGQKVEFLVSFYNNEISEKSEIFDDQFSVERPDGSNFTLKIRSTKLEDSAMYFCASSPTGGIRGYTFGSGTRLTVV.

V gene TRBV25-1 combines with J gene TRBJ1-2; 8 positions match TRBD1. Germline V gene lookup returns CDR1 MGHDK and CDR2 SYGVNS. This CDR3 is 13 amino acids long. V lost 6 bases and J lost 4; bases outside the gene matches: 4. CDR3 sequence (DNA): TGTGCCAGCAGGGGACAGGACCTCTATGGCTACACCTTC. Translating gives CASRGQDLYGYTF.

Here the CDR3 reads CASSRDRTPGANVLTF. The CDR3 bases are TGTGCCAGCAGCCGGGACAGAACACCTGGGGCCAACGTCCTGACTTTC. The rearrangement joins TRBV14 to TRBJ2-6; 7 positions match TRBD1. V lost 4 bases, J lost 2 bases, and 5 bases stayed unmatched. The CDR3 extends over 16 amino acids. Looked up from germline, CDR1 is SGHDN and CDR2 is FVKESK.

The V gene is TRBV14, the J gene TRBJ2-7, with TRBD1 matching 8 bases. The junction had 7 bases not matched to a gene; V was cut back by 3 bases and J by 6 bases. The CDR3 has 14 amino acids. Germline V gene data show CDR1 as SGHDN and CDR2 as FVKESK. As DNA, the CDR3 is TGTGCCAGCAGCCACCGGACAGGGTTTGGCGAGCAGTACTTC. Encoded protein: CASSHRTGFGEQYF. Using reference TRBV14 and TRBJ2-7 for the parts outside the CDR3, the full variable domain is EAGVTQFPSHSVIEKGQTVTLRCDPISGHDNLYWYRRVMGKEIKFLLHFVKESKQDESGMPNNRFLAERTGGTYSTLKVQPAELEDSGVYFCASSHRTGFGEQYFGPGTRLTVT.

This chain uses TRBV4-3 with TRBJ1-4, with 7 bases matching TRBD1. Germline V gene lookup returns CDR1 LGHNA and CDR2 YSLEER. V lost 2 bases, J lost 11 bases, and 8 bases stayed unmatched. The CDR3 is 14 amino acids. CDR3 in amino acids: CASSQSKSRGKLFF. The CDR3 nucleotides are TGCGCCAGCAGCCAATCGAAGTCCAGGGGGAAACTGTTTTTT.

This clone came up once. The chain employs TRBV7-2 and TRBJ2-3; 10 positions match TRBD2. CDR1 SGHTA and CDR2 FQGNSA come from the germline V gene. The CDR3 has 16 residues. Trimming cost V 2 bases and J 4 bases; bases outside gene matches: 6. The CDR3 loop reads CASSLRSGGAADTQYF. CDR3 coding DNA: TGTGCCAGCAGCTTACGGAGCGGGGGGGCCGCAGATACGCAGTATTTT.

This chain links TRBV4-2 with TRBJ1-5, with no clear D. Germline V CDR1 and CDR2: LGHNA, YNFKEQ. The V end was cut by 4 bases, the J end by 0 bases, with 10 bases between. The CDR3 has 15 residues. The CDR3 here is CASSRAPDSNQPQHF. The CDR3 DNA sequence: TGTGCCAGCAGCCGGGCCCCCGATAGCAATCAGCCCCAGCATTTT.

This rearrangement joins TRBV4-2 to TRBJ1-6; D remains ambiguous. CDR3 size: 14 residues. Germline-derived CDR1 and CDR2 are LGHNA and YNFKEQ. Trimming shortened V by 1 base and J by 9 bases, and 10 bases separated the two germline ends. CDR3 amino acids: CASSQALSSSPLHF. CDR3 coding DNA: TGTGCCAGCAGCCAAGCCTTGTCTAGTTCACCCCTCCACTTT.

This chain connects TRBV25-1 to TRBJ2-5; TRBD2 aligns across 8 bases. The germline CDR1 and CDR2 sequences are MGHDK and SYGVNS. CDR3 length: 14 residues. V lost 7 bases to trimming and J lost 0 bases; unmatched junction nucleotides: 4. The CDR3 region is CASKSGGYQETQYF. CDR3 bases: TGTGCCAGCAAGAGCGGGGGTTACCAAGAGACCCAGTACTTC.

The J gene is TRBJ1-5, the V gene TRBV7-6; D not resolved. This CDR3 is 15 amino acids long. The V end lost 1 base, the J end lost 0 bases, and 7 bases lay between the germline ends. Germline V gene lookup returns CDR1 SGHVS and CDR2 FNYEAQ. CDR3 sequence (DNA): TGTGCCAGCAGCTTAGACAGCCATAGCAATCAGCCCCAGCATTTT. It codes for CASSLDSHSNQPQHF.

DNA for the CDR3: TGTGCCAGCTCACCGGGGGGGGGCCTTTACGAGCAGTACTTC. It encodes CASSPGGGLYEQYF. V usage is TRBV18 and J usage is TRBJ2-7; D perhaps matches TRBD2 (7 bases). The V gene's germline CDR1 is KGHSH and CDR2 LQKENI. CDR3 length: 14 amino acids. Deletions cut 3 bases from V and 4 bases from J, with 13 bases between.

V gene TRBV5-1 combines with J gene TRBJ1-3; D is unresolved. The CDR3 runs 16 residues. The V end lost 3 bases, the J end lost 0 bases, and 13 bases lay between the germline ends. CDR1 is SGHRS, CDR2 YFSETQ, per germline. The CDR3 sequence: CASSSPDGVSGNTIYF. CDR3 nucleotide sequence: TGCGCCAGCAGCTCCCCCGACGGGGTCTCTGGAAACACCATATATTTT.

This clone was picked up a small number of times. V is TRBV9 and J is TRBJ2-1, with 9 positions matching TRBD1. The CDR3 runs to 17 residues. Germline V gives CDR1 SGDLS, CDR2 YYNGEE. J gave up 8 bases and V 3 bases, and 15 bases lay outside the gene matches. CDR3 sequence: CASSDQRQGVPSHEQFF. The CDR3 nucleotides read TGTGCCAGCAGCGACCAGAGACAGGGGGTCCCTTCCCATGAGCAGTTCTTC.

The V and J genes are TRBV18 and TRBJ1-1, with 8 bases aligning to TRBD1. J gave up 2 bases and V 2 bases, and 22 bases lay outside the gene matches. Per the germline V gene, CDR1 is KGHSH and CDR2 is LQKENI. The CDR3 is 21 amino acids. The CDR3 spells CASSPNWRQGNKRSKNTEAFF. The CDR3 DNA reads as TGTGCCAGCTCACCAAATTGGAGACAGGGGAACAAACGCTCCAAAAACACTGAAGCTTTCTTT.

The CDR3 here is CASSIYPGTDSPLHF. In nucleotides, the CDR3 is TGTGCCAGTAGTATTTACCCGGGAACAGATTCACCCCTCCACTTT. This rearrangement joins TRBV19 to TRBJ1-6, with D unclear. Germline assignment: CDR1 LNHDA and CDR2 SQIVND (reference sequence). This CDR3 is built from 15 residues. Trimming stripped 3 bases from V and 8 bases from J, with 14 bases between.

The rearrangement links TRBV5-6 to TRBJ1-6; tentatively, D is TRBD1 (6 bases). In germline, CDR1 is SGHDT, CDR2 YYEEEE. CDR3 size: 15 residues. V shed 0 bases and J shed 7 bases, with 11 bases lying between them. The DNA for the CDR3 is TGTGCCAGCAGCTTGGACAGGGTGAGGAATTCACCCCTCCACTTT. This encodes CASSLDRVRNSPLHF.

The chain employs TRBV30 and TRBJ2-2, with 8 bases identical to TRBD2. V shed 0 bases, J shed 5 bases, and the junction held 5 bases outside the gene matches. The CDR3 runs 15 residues. Germline-derived CDR1 and CDR2 are GTSNPN and SVGIG (reference sequence). The CDR3 loop is CAWSVRRLATGELFF. The CDR3 coding sequence is TGTGCCTGGAGTGTACGCAGACTAGCGACCGGGGAGCTGTTTTTT.

This chain joins TRBV7-9 and TRBJ1-1, with 9 bases that match TRBD1. Per the germline V gene, CDR1 is SEHNR and CDR2 is FQNEAQ (reference sequence). There are 13 residues in the CDR3. Trimming removed 3 bases from V and 4 bases from J; junction bases left unmatched: 0. CDR3 loop: CASSLGQGTEAFF. CDR3 in DNA: TGTGCCAGCAGCTTGGGACAGGGCACTGAAGCTTTCTTT.

Note on this clone: Other nucleotide sequences from this sample produce the same CDR3. The V and J genes are TRBV6-5 and TRBJ1-5, with D possibly being TRBD1 (5 bases). V lost 4 bases, J lost 1 base, and 8 bases lay in between. Germline loops: CDR1 MNHEY, CDR2 SVGAGI. This CDR3 contains 14 residues. CDR3: CASSSAGSNQPQHF. CDR3 nucleotide sequence: TGTGCCAGCAGTTCAGCAGGGAGCAATCAGCCCCAGCATTTT.